This TCR beta chain originates from a study of T cell responses to AZD1222 COVID-19 vaccine. Notes on the study in general: Repertoire collection took place solely once the T cell response had peaked. Of spike-specific TCRs, nearly half reportedly target regions left unmutated in variants. White British ancestry dominated among donors, who included more females, and clonal diversity was possibly underestimated.

Points on this clone: As yet, its antigen is unknown.

The CDR3 runs to 13 residues. The V gene lost 11 bases and the J gene lost 3 bases, with 16 bases spanning the gap. CDR1 is ENHRY, CDR2 SYGVKD, per germline. The assay was immunoSEQ multiplex PCR, and TCRdb's table has in-frame clones only and misses some. The sample holds around 66,000 clones, 88% seen once. The genes are TRBV10-3 and TRBJ2-5; TRBD1 is a possible D gene (5 bases). Sequencing used peripheral blood, obtained 28 days after the second dose of the MenACWY control vaccine. The TCR comes from an adult who received the MenACWY meningococcal vaccine as a control. DNA for the CDR3: TGTGCCGGAAACGGAGACAGAGAAGAGACCCAGTACTTC. This encodes CAGNGDREETQYF.